The 15 T cell receptor beta chains below were found in one sample sequenced in a study of OX40 agonist ivuxolimab in advanced cancers. Generated by immunoSEQ multiplex PCR, the TCRdb table keeps only in-frame clones and is missing some. The sample lists tens of thousands of clones, 70% to 85% occurring once. Sequencing was performed on CD4+ or CD8+ T cells sorted from blood, taken in a trial of the OX40 agonist ivuxolimab. All receptors derive from an adult with an advanced solid tumor such as melanoma, head and neck, liver or kidney cancer.

The V call is TRBV6-4, the J call TRBJ2-5, with TRBD1 as a possible D gene (5 bases). Trimming removed 2 bases at V and 2 bases at J, with 12 bases between. Looked up from germline, CDR1 is MRHNA and CDR2 is SNTAGT. This CDR3 is built from 15 residues. The CDR3 is CASSDARQRQETQYF. DNA of the CDR3: TGTGCCAGCAGTGACGCTCGACAGCGTCAAGAGACCCAGTACTTC.

This chain links TRBV5-5 with TRBJ2-7; D may be TRBD1 (5 bases). With 1 base removed from V and 5 bases from J, the gap between germline ends came to 22 bases. The CDR3 has 17 amino acids. Germline V CDR1 and CDR2: SGHKS, YYEKEE (reference sequence). DNA of the CDR3: TGTGCCAGCAGCTTGTCGACCTGGCCTGGGGCCTTGGACGAGCAGTACTTC. It yields the protein CASSLSTWPGALDEQYF.

The genes are TRBV6-6 and TRBJ2-1; D perhaps matches TRBD1 (5 bases). Trimming pared 2 bases from V and 6 bases from J, leaving 11 bases between. The CDR3 covers 14 residues. CDR1 is MNHNY, CDR2 SVGAGI, per germline (reference sequence). The CDR3 spells CASSYAQGSNEQFF. The DNA for the CDR3 is TGTGCCAGCAGTTACGCCCAGGGTTCCAATGAGCAGTTCTTC.

This sequence joins TRBV6-5 and TRBJ2-1; the D is unclear. The CDR3 extends over 13 amino acids. V was cut by 5 bases and J by 7 bases, with 12 bases left in between. Germline V gives CDR1 MNHEY, CDR2 SVGAGI. This CDR3 reads CASSDPILNEQFF. The DNA of the CDR3 is TGTGCCAGCAGTGATCCCATCTTAAATGAGCAGTTCTTC.

CDR3 sequence reads: CASSGIAVGYGYTF. The DNA of the CDR3 is TGTGCCAGCAGTGGGATCGCGGTCGGCTATGGCTACACCTTC. V is TRBV6-4 and J is TRBJ1-2; D gene ambiguous. CDR3 length equals 14 residues. The germline V gene has CDR1 MRHNA and CDR2 SNTAGT. Trimming left V 4 bases short and J 4 bases short, with 13 bases between.

V usage is TRBV27 and J usage is TRBJ2-7, with D perhaps TRBD2 (6 bases). Germline CDR1 reads MNHEY; CDR2 reads SMNVEV (reference sequence). Trimming took off 1 base at V and 4 bases at J, with 14 bases between the two ends. This CDR3 spans 15 amino acids. Here the CDR3 reads CASSLFGVEGYEQYF. The CDR3 coding sequence is TGTGCCAGCAGTTTATTTGGTGTGGAGGGTTACGAGCAGTACTTC.

The chain has TRBV25-1 and TRBJ2-1, with 13 bases that match TRBD2. The V segment lost 7 bases and the J segment 7 bases; nucleotides outside the gene matches: 4. Germline lookup yields CDR1 MGHDK and CDR2 SYGVNS. The CDR3 consists of 14 residues. CDR3 residues: CASKLAGGVNEQFF. CDR3 coding DNA: TGTGCCAGCAAACTAGCGGGAGGGGTGAATGAGCAGTTCTTC. The variable domain in full, with the rest retrieved from reference TRBV25-1 and TRBJ2-1, is EADIYQTPRYLVIGTGKKITLECSQTMGHDKMYWYQQDPGMELHLIHYSYGVNSTEKGDLSSESTVSRIRTEHFPLTLESARPSHTSQYLCASKLAGGVNEQFFGPGTRLTVL.

The genes are TRBV7-9 and TRBJ2-6, with D hard to call. Looked up from germline, CDR1 is SEHNR and CDR2 is FQNEAQ (reference sequence). The V end lost 1 base, the J end lost 1 base, and 5 bases lay between the germline ends. This CDR3 comprises 15 residues. CDR3 DNA: TGTGCCAGCAGCTTAGTAGGGTCTGGGGCCAACGTCCTGACTTTC. Its translation is CASSLVGSGANVLTF.

There are a few counts of this clone. This chain joins TRBV14 and TRBJ2-1; D is perhaps TRBD1 or TRBD2 (5 bases each). Trimming pared 4 bases from V and 5 bases from J, leaving 9 bases between. Looked up from germline, CDR1 is SGHDN and CDR2 is FVKESK. This CDR3 has 13 amino acids. The chain's CDR3 is CASSRGWNNEQFF. The CDR3 region has the DNA TGTGCCAGCAGCCGGGGGTGGAACAATGAGCAGTTCTTC.

This chain links TRBV10-3 with TRBJ2-5; D is perhaps TRBD2 (6 bases). Germline loops: CDR1 ENHRY, CDR2 SYGVKD. Trimming cost V 4 bases and J 5 bases, with 14 bases left between them. This CDR3 has 14 amino acids. For the CDR3, the DNA is TGTGCCATCAGTGCCCAAGGGGCGGGGGAGACCCAGTACTTC. Amino acids: CAISAQGAGETQYF.

The chain joins TRBV2 to TRBJ2-2; D not certain. This CDR3 has 11 amino acids. Germline loops: CDR1 SNHLY, CDR2 FYNNEI. Trimming shortened V by 8 bases and J by 7 bases, and 8 bases separated the two germline ends. In DNA form, the CDR3 reads TGTGCCAGCGACCTTAACGGGGAGCTGTTTTTT. Amino acid sequence: CASDLNGELFF.

The chain links TRBV25-1 to TRBJ2-3, with 10 nucleotides matching TRBD1. V lost 7 bases and J lost 3; bases outside the gene matches: 1. This CDR3 has 13 amino acids. Germline CDR1 reads MGHDK; CDR2 reads SYGVNS. The CDR3 loop is CASKGQGTDTQYF. The CDR3 DNA is TGTGCCAGCAAGGGACAGGGGACAGATACGCAGTATTTT.

The chain employs TRBV10-1 and TRBJ1-2; perhaps TRBD1 as D (5 bases). Trimming shortened V by 0 bases and J by 0 bases, and 11 bases separated the two germline ends. The CDR3 runs 16 residues. The germline CDR1 and CDR2 sequences are WNHNN and SYGVQD (reference sequence). The CDR3 nucleotides read TGCGCCAGCAGTGAGTCGAAGACAGATGCTAACTATGGCTACACCTTC. This encodes CASSESKTDANYGYTF.

The genes are TRBV13 and TRBJ2-1; tentative D call: TRBD1 (6 bases). This CDR3 is 17 amino acids long. CDR1 and CDR2 (germline): PRHDT, FYEKMQ (reference sequence). V gave up 4 bases and J gave up 6 bases, with 22 bases separating them. CDR3 protein: CASSSNLDRYIGNEQFF. The CDR3 DNA sequence: TGTGCCAGCAGCTCCAACCTCGACAGGTATATTGGCAATGAGCAGTTCTTC.

This chain links TRBV4-1 with TRBJ2-7; D is perhaps TRBD2 (8 bases). V gave up 3 bases and J gave up 5 bases, with 14 bases separating them. CDR1 is MGHRA and CDR2 is YSYEKL in the germline V gene. The CDR3 length is 14 residues. The CDR3 DNA sequence: TGCGCCAGCAGCCAGTTTAGCGGGACAGACGAGCAGTACTTC. Translation gives CASSQFSGTDEQYF.